The 20 T cell receptor beta chains listed next were all sequenced from one sample in a study of OX40 agonist ivuxolimab in advanced cancers. Generated by immunoSEQ multiplex PCR, the TCRdb table keeps only in-frame clones and is missing some. The repertoire has tens of thousands of clones, approximately 84% of them found once; the top ten carry 4% to 6%. Specimen: CD4+ or CD8+ T cells sorted from blood, collected in a trial of the OX40 agonist ivuxolimab. The receptors shown here come from an adult with an advanced solid tumor such as melanoma, head and neck, liver or kidney cancer.

In DNA, the CDR3 is TGTGCCAGCAGCCCCGTCACTTCAAGGAATGAGCAGTTCTTC. Its protein product is CASSPVTSRNEQFF. This chain connects TRBV7-3 to TRBJ2-1; no firm D call. V was trimmed by 5 bases and J by 7 bases, leaving 15 bases between them. Germline-derived CDR1 and CDR2 are SGHTA and FQGTGA. The CDR3 sequence is 14 residues long.

The chain uses TRBV11-3 and TRBJ2-5, with 10 bases aligning to TRBD1. This CDR3 has 16 amino acids. From germline, CDR1 is SGHNT and CDR2 YENEEA. V dropped 4 bases and J dropped 4; count of bases not matched to a gene: 9. The CDR3 is CASSSYGTGDRETQYF. DNA for the CDR3: TGTGCCAGCAGCTCGTACGGGACAGGGGATCGAGAGACCCAGTACTTC.

The chain recombines TRBV9 with TRBJ2-2; 9 nucleotides align to TRBD1. V was clipped by 3 bases and J by 3 bases; unmatched bases: 6. The CDR3 spans 16 residues. Germline V gene data show CDR1 as SGDLS and CDR2 as YYNGEE. The CDR3 loop reads CASSASGTGYTGELFF. CDR3 in DNA: TGTGCCAGCAGCGCGTCCGGGACAGGGTACACCGGGGAGCTGTTTTTT.

This clone appeared a few times. The chain is built from TRBV14 and TRBJ2-5; D is uncertain. Germline CDR1 and CDR2: SGHDN and FVKESK. V was trimmed by 1 base and J by 1 base, leaving 7 bases between them. The CDR3 is 14 residues long. The DNA of the CDR3 is TGTGCCAGCAGCCAAGTATTACTCCAAGAGACCCAGTACTTC. Translated, it gives CASSQVLLQETQYF.

V is TRBV4-1 and J is TRBJ1-5; D is possibly TRBD1 (6 bases). Germline V CDR1 and CDR2: MGHRA, YSYEKL. There are 15 residues in the CDR3. V was shortened by 3 bases and J by 4 bases, with 13 bases between the two germline ends. The CDR3 reads CASSQIGQLNQPQHF. The CDR3 DNA follows: TGCGCCAGCAGCCAGATCGGACAGCTAAATCAGCCCCAGCATTTT.

The chain links TRBV18 to TRBJ2-3; D gene ambiguous. This CDR3 is built from 15 residues. CDR1 is KGHSH, CDR2 LQKENI, per germline. V shed 5 bases and J shed 1 base, with 13 bases lying between them. Written as DNA, the CDR3 is TGTGCCAGCTCAATTGCACCGCACCGCACAGATACGCAGTATTTT. The encoded protein is CASSIAPHRTDTQYF.

The chain joins TRBV19 to TRBJ2-1, with 11 bases aligning to TRBD2. The CDR3 covers 18 residues. After removal of 7 bases from V and 6 bases from J, the junction contained 17 bases not matched to a gene. Germline CDR1 is LNHDA and CDR2 is SQIVND (reference sequence). The CDR3 bases are TGTGCCAGTAACCCTTCCCGAATACTAGCGGGAGTTCGCAATGAGCAGTTCTTC. Translating gives CASNPSRILAGVRNEQFF.

This chain uses TRBV19 with TRBJ2-2; maybe TRBD1 (6 bases). Germline V gene lookup returns CDR1 LNHDA and CDR2 SQIVND (reference sequence). The V gene lost 10 bases and the J gene lost 3 bases, with 12 bases spanning the gap. This CDR3 has 13 residues. This chain's CDR3 is CATWDTYTGELFF. In nucleotides, the CDR3 is TGTGCCACATGGGACACCTACACCGGGGAGCTGTTTTTT.

Turning to this clone: The sample carries other DNA sequences with the same CDR3. The chain recombines TRBV19 with TRBJ2-5; weak D call: TRBD1 (6 bases). The germline V gene encodes CDR1 LNHDA and CDR2 SQIVND (reference sequence). Trimming shortened V by 5 bases and J by 0 bases, and 13 bases separated the two germline ends. This CDR3 comprises 15 residues. This chain's CDR3 is CASSPPGTYQETQYF. The DNA for the CDR3 is TGTGCCAGTAGTCCTCCCGGGACATACCAAGAGACCCAGTACTTC.

The chain couples TRBV28 to TRBJ1-2; 11 bases match TRBD1. Unmatched junction bases numbered 4, after V lost 5 bases and J lost 2 bases. The germline gives CDR1 MDHEN, CDR2 SYDVKM. The CDR3 consists of 15 residues. This CDR3 reads CASSGQGAGNYGYTF. Written as DNA, the CDR3 is TGTGCCAGCAGTGGACAGGGGGCAGGGAACTATGGCTACACCTTC.

This chain links TRBV4-1 with TRBJ2-7; D is perhaps TRBD1 or TRBD2 (5 bases each). Trimming stripped 3 bases from V and 4 bases from J, with 16 bases between. Germline assignment: CDR1 MGHRA and CDR2 YSYEKL. The CDR3 consists of 15 residues. The CDR3: CASSHPPGRRYEQYF. The CDR3, as DNA: TGCGCCAGCAGCCATCCCCCGGGGCGCAGGTACGAGCAGTACTTC.

This chain uses TRBV7-8 with TRBJ1-2; 7 bases are a match to TRBD1. V shed 6 bases, J shed 3 bases, and the junction held 1 base outside the gene matches. Per germline, CDR1 SGHVS and CDR2 FQNEAQ. CDR3 length: 12 amino acids. CDR3 bases: TGTGCCAGCAGTCAGGGGGACTATGGCTACACCTTC. Protein product: CASSQGDYGYTF.

V is TRBV11-3 and J is TRBJ1-1, with no clear D. Germline CDR1 is SGHNT and CDR2 is YENEEA. The CDR3 has 12 residues. V gave up 4 bases and J gave up 4 bases, with 7 bases separating them. The CDR3 protein is CASSSETTEAFF. CDR3 sequence (DNA): TGTGCCAGCAGCTCCGAAACCACTGAAGCTTTCTTT.

This sequence joins TRBV10-3 and TRBJ2-7; D is unresolved. The CDR3 spans 14 residues. Per germline, CDR1 ENHRY and CDR2 SYGVKD. Trimming took off 0 bases at V and 6 bases at J, with 12 bases between the two ends. CDR3 protein: CAISESSPTSEQYF. The CDR3 DNA reads as TGTGCCATCAGTGAGTCGAGTCCTACCAGCGAGCAGTACTTC.

The chain combines TRBV29-1 with TRBJ2-3; 9 positions agree with TRBD1. This CDR3 contains 13 residues. Trimming took 6 bases from V and 4 from J; bases not matched to a gene: 5. Germline V gives CDR1 SQVTM, CDR2 ANQGSEA. CDR3 nucleotide sequence: TGCAGCGTATCAACAGGGGGCCCAGATACGCAGTATTTT. Translating gives CSVSTGGPDTQYF.

The rearrangement links TRBV19 to TRBJ2-1; 7 bases are a match to TRBD2. Per germline, CDR1 LNHDA and CDR2 SQIVND (reference sequence). The trim removed 7 bases at V and 7 bases at J, leaving 10 bases unmatched. The CDR3 extends over 14 amino acids. The CDR3 sequence: CASNGGSIGNEQFF. The CDR3 DNA reads as TGTGCCAGTAATGGCGGGAGTATTGGGAATGAGCAGTTCTTC.

The chain has TRBV5-4 and TRBJ2-1, with 8 bases that match TRBD2. Germline assignment: CDR1 SGHNT and CDR2 YYREEE (reference sequence). The CDR3 contains 14 residues. J gave up 6 bases and V 4 bases, and 6 bases lay outside the gene matches. CDR3 DNA sequence: TGTGCCAGCAGCCGCCGGGAGGGAAGCAATGAGCAGTTCTTC. Residues: CASSRREGSNEQFF. Using reference TRBV5-4 and TRBJ2-1 for the parts outside the CDR3, the full variable domain is ETGVTQSPTHLIKTRGQQVTLRCSSQSGHNTVSWYQQALGQGPQFIFQYYREEENGRGNFPPRFSGLQFPNYSSELNVNALELDDSALYLCASSRREGSNEQFFGPGTRLTVL.

The chain is built from TRBV30 and TRBJ2-3; D ambiguous. This CDR3 has 11 residues. Between the trimmed V and J ends, which lost 5 bases and 2 bases, there was a span of 5 bases. The germline gives CDR1 GTSNPN, CDR2 SVGIG (reference sequence). Written as DNA, the CDR3 is TGTGCCTGGTACCTCACAGATACGCAGTATTTT. It specifies CAWYLTDTQYF.

The chain joins TRBV7-9 to TRBJ1-5; D remains unclear. CDR3 length: 12 residues. Germline-derived CDR1 and CDR2 are SEHNR and FQNEAQ (reference sequence). Trimming took off 5 bases at V and 5 bases at J, with 7 bases between the two ends. The CDR3 bases are TGTGCCAGCAGCCGAGATGATCAGCCCCAGCATTTT. This gives the protein CASSRDDQPQHF.

In this sample, this clone is medium-sized. This rearrangement joins TRBV19 to TRBJ1-5, with 10 bases fitting TRBD1. The junction had 6 bases not matched to a gene; V was cut back by 3 bases and J by 1 base. The CDR3 spans 17 residues. CDR1 and CDR2 from the germline V gene are LNHDA and SQIVND (reference sequence). The CDR3 loop is CASSILGTGESNQPQHF. The CDR3 DNA follows: TGTGCCAGTAGTATCCTAGGGACAGGGGAGAGCAATCAGCCCCAGCATTTT.